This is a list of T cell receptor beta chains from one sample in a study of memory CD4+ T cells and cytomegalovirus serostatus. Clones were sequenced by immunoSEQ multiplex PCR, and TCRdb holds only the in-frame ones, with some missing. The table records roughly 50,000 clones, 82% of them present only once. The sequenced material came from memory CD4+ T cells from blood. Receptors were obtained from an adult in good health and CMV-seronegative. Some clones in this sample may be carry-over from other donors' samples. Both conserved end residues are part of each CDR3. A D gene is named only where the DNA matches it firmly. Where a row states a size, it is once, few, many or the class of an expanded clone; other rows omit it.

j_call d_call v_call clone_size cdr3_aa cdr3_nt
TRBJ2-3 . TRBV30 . CAWRSGGSPRDTQYF TGTGCCTGGAGGTCAGGGGGGAGCCCGAGGGATACGCAGTATTTT
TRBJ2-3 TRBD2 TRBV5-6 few CASSLGSGGSRGTDTQYF TGTGCCAGCAGCTTGGGGTCGGGCGGGAGCCGAGGCACAGATACGCAGTATTTT
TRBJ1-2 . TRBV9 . CASSVGVEGVGGYTF TGTGCCAGCAGCGTAGGAGTGGAGGGGGTGGGCGGCTACACCTTC
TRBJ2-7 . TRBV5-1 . CASSVSGTEQYF TGCGCCAGCAGCGTGTCAGGGACCGAGCAGTACTTC
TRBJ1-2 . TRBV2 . CASSDNREWSRGYTF TGTGCCAGCAGTGATAACCGGGAGTGGTCTCGTGGCTACACCTTC
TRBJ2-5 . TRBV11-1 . CASSPKVSARDQETQYF TGTGCCAGCTCACCCAAAGTCAGCGCCCGCGACCAAGAGACCCAGTACTTC
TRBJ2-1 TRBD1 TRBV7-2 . CASSLVGTGLNNEQFF TGTGCCAGCAGCTTAGTGGGGACAGGGCTCAACAATGAGCAGTTCTTC
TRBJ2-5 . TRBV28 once CASSFNGRGTQYF TGTGCCAGCAGTTTCAACGGCCGGGGGACCCAGTACTTC
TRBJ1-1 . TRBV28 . CASRWGYGTEAFF TGTGCCAGCAGGTGGGGGTATGGCACTGAAGCTTTCTTT
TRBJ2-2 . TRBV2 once CASSARGSDTGELFF TGTGCCAGCAGTGCCCGAGGGTCCGACACCGGGGAGCTGTTTTTT
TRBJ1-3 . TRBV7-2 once CASSLAPGGGNTIYF TGTGCCAGCAGCTTAGCACCGGGGGGAGGAAACACCATATATTTT
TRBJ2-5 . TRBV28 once CASSRARALGETQYF TGTGCCAGCAGTCGGGCGAGGGCCCTAGGGGAGACCCAGTACTTC
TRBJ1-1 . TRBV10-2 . CASSEPGRGSGTEAFF TGCGCCAGCAGTGAACCGGGCCGGGGGTCGGGAACTGAAGCTTTCTTT
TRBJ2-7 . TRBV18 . CASSLGRSPGEQYF TGTGCCAGCTCACTGGGACGGTCCCCCGGCGAGCAGTACTTC
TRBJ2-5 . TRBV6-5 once CASSPPGLGETQYF TGTGCCAGCAGTCCTCCGGGACTTGGGGAGACCCAGTACTTC
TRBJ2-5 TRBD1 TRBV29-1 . CSVGGGRETQYF TGCAGCGTTGGAGGGGGCCGGGAGACCCAGTACTTC
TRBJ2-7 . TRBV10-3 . CAISESKWAPTSYEQYF TGTGCCATCAGTGAGTCGAAATGGGCGCCGACCTCCTACGAGCAGTACTTC
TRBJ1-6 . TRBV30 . CAWTGQNNSPLHF TGTGCCTGGACTGGGCAGAATAATTCACCCCTCCACTTT
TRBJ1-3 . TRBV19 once CASSIPRRTTLPGNTIYF TGTGCCAGTAGTATTCCGCGGCGGACGACCTTACCTGGAAACACCATATATTTT
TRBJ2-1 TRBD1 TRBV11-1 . CASSSSTGSDEQFF TGTGCCAGCAGCTCGTCGACAGGGAGTGATGAGCAGTTCTTC
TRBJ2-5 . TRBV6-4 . CASTEPGWRTQETQYF TGTGCCAGCACCGAACCTGGGTGGCGGACCCAAGAGACCCAGTACTTC
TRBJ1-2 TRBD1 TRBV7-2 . CASSLGRGGQGNGYTF TGTGCCAGCAGCTTAGGTCGGGGGGGACAGGGCAATGGCTACACCTTC
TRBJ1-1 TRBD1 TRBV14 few CASSQVRQGENTEAFF TGTGCCAGCAGCCAAGTTAGACAGGGGGAGAACACTGAAGCTTTCTTT
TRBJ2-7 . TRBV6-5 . CASSRAGSSYEQYF TGTGCCAGCAGTAGGGCTGGGAGCTCCTACGAGCAGTACTTC
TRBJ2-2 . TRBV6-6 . CASSYGSRNTGELFF TGTGCCAGCAGTTACGGTTCCAGGAACACCGGGGAGCTGTTTTTT
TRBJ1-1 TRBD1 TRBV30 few CAWRKTGGTEAFF TGTGCCTGGAGAAAGACAGGGGGCACTGAAGCTTTCTTT
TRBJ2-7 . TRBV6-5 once CASSYSWGAYYEQYF TGTGCCAGCAGTTACTCTTGGGGGGCCTACTACGAGCAGTACTTC
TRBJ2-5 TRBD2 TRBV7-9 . CASSFGLAGVRMETQYF TGTGCCAGCAGCTTTGGGCTAGCGGGAGTGAGGATGGAGACCCAGTACTTC
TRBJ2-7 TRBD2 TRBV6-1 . CASTPLRREWEQYF TGTGCCAGCACCCCCCTTAGGCGGGAGTGGGAGCAGTACTTC
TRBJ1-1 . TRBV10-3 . CAIKPSERGTEAFF TGTGCCATCAAGCCATCAGAACGGGGCACTGAAGCTTTCTTT
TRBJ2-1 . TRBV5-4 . CASSLQGGIDEQFF TGTGCCAGCAGCTTGCAGGGGGGGATCGATGAGCAGTTCTTC
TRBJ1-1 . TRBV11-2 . CASSLEGSGTEAFF TGTGCCAGCAGCTTAGAAGGGTCCGGCACTGAAGCTTTCTTT
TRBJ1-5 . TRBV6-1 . CASSEALHQPQHF TGTGCCAGCAGTGAGGCTCTACATCAGCCCCAGCATTTT
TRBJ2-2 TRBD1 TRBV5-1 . CASSGTGGWAGELFF TGCGCCAGCAGCGGGACAGGGGGTTGGGCCGGGGAGCTGTTTTTT
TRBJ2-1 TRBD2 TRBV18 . CASSPGLAGGPVYNEQFF TGTGCCAGCTCACCAGGACTAGCGGGAGGGCCGGTCTACAATGAGCAGTTCTTC
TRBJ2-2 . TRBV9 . CASSPRGRMNTGELFF TGTGCCAGCAGCCCCCGTGGCAGGATGAACACCGGGGAGCTGTTTTTT
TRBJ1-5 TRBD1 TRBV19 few CASSLRTGARSNQPQHF TGTGCCAGTAGTCTGAGGACAGGGGCGAGGAGCAATCAGCCCCAGCATTTT
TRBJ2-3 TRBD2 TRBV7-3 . CASSPRGSGRGDTQYF TGTGCCAGCAGCCCCCGGGGTAGCGGGAGGGGAGATACGCAGTATTTT
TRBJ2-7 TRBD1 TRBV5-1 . CASSLDRAYEQYF TGCGCCAGCAGCTTAGACAGGGCGTACGAGCAGTACTTC
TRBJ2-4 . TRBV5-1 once CASSSGGAKNIQYF TGCGCCAGCAGCTCCGGGGGAGCCAAAAACATTCAGTACTTC
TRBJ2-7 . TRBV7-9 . CASSLASGTRTYEQYF TGTGCCAGCAGCTTAGCGTCCGGGACTCGTACCTACGAGCAGTACTTC
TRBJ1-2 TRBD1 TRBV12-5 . CASHRTGVNYGYTF TGTGCTAGTCACCGGACAGGGGTAAACTATGGCTACACCTTC
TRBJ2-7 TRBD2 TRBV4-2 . CASSPTPGLAGGSSYEQYF TGTGCCAGCAGCCCCACCCCGGGACTAGCGGGGGGGAGCTCCTACGAGCAGTACTTC
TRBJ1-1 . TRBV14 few CASSRLQARTEAFF TGTGCCAGCAGTCGCCTTCAGGCGCGCACTGAAGCTTTCTTT
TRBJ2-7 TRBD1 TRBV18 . CASSPGTGREQYF TGTGCCAGCTCACCGGGGACAGGACGAGAGCAGTACTTC
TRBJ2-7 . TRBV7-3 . CASSLGAGPYEQYF TGTGCCAGCAGCTTAGGGGCGGGACCCTACGAGCAGTACTTC
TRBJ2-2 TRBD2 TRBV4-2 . CASSPSTSGKVGELFF TGTGCCAGCAGCCCCTCGACTAGCGGGAAGGTCGGGGAGCTGTTTTTT